Listed here are 14 T cell receptor beta chains from one sample, sequenced in a study of human T cells and chemical hapten exposure. Using its own MiXCR run on the RACE reads, TCRdb lists one record per CDR3 protein. The data show approximately 180,000 distinct CDR3 sequences, with about 31% seen just once and 2.5% to 3.5% held by the top ten. The time point: pre-sensitization, week 0. The treatment here: therapeutic diphenylcyclopropenone sensitization with weekly scalp DPC. Sequencing was performed on whole blood, taken in connection with sensitization to the hapten diphenylcyclopropenone (DPC). The source of these receptors is a woman aged 25 to 39 with alopecia areata. Some clones in this sample may be carry-over from other donors' samples.

The chain uses TRBV20-1 and TRBJ2-5; no definite D call. V lost 6 bases and J lost 4, with 12 bases in between. The germline CDR1 and CDR2 sequences are DFQATT and SNEGSKA (reference sequence). The length of the CDR3 is 12 residues. Here the CDR3 DNA reads TGCAGTGCGGGGATTAATGGAGAGACCCAGTACTTC. Amino acid sequence: CSAGINGETQYF.

This clonotype was seen a handful of times. The CDR3 here is CASKLAGADGELFF. The CDR3 coding sequence is TGTGCCAGCAAGCTAGCGGGAGCCGACGGGGAGCTGTTTTTT. The chain recombines TRBV2 with TRBJ2-2; TRBD2 matches 10 bases. V shed 7 bases and J 7 bases; nucleotides not matched to a gene: 6. CDR1 is SNHLY and CDR2 is FYNNEI in the germline V gene. This CDR3 has 14 amino acids.

This clonotype turned up a few times. This rearrangement joins TRBV28 to TRBJ2-3; the D is unclear. CDR1 is MDHEN, CDR2 SYDVKM, per germline. V shed 10 bases and J shed 4 bases, with 18 bases lying between them. The CDR3 spans 14 residues. CDR3 sequence reads: CAISPSERADTQYF. The DNA for the CDR3 is TGTGCCATCTCTCCCTCCGAGAGAGCAGATACGCAGTATTTT.

The chain joins TRBV20-1 to TRBJ1-1; no clear D. Per germline, CDR1 DFQATT and CDR2 SNEGSKA (reference sequence). The CDR3 has 13 amino acids. Trimming shortened V by 7 bases and J by 10 bases, and 22 bases separated the two germline ends. CDR3 in DNA: TGCAGTGTGGTGCGAAACGCGGGCCCACCAGCTTTCTTT. Its translation: CSVVRNAGPPAFF.

This clonotype was observed a few times. The V call is TRBV27, the J call TRBJ2-2; tentatively, D is TRBD1 or TRBD2 (6 bases each). This CDR3 region has 20 residues. Trimming pared 3 bases from V and 1 base from J, leaving 24 bases between. CDR1 MNHEY and CDR2 SMNVEV come from the germline V gene (reference sequence). CDR3 DNA sequence: TGTGCCAGCAGTTTTGATCCCCTAACGGGGGCCCTAGGGAACACCGGGGAGCTGTTTTTT. Protein sequence: CASSFDPLTGALGNTGELFF.

This clonotype was counted once. The J gene is TRBJ2-7, the V gene TRBV7-9; 9 bases map to TRBD1. V trimming: 4 bases; J trimming: 5 bases; junction bases outside the gene matches: 9. The CDR3 totals 15 residues. CDR1 is SEHNR and CDR2 is FQNEAQ in the germline V gene (reference sequence). The CDR3 DNA reads as TGTGCCAGCAGCTCCGGGACAGGGAGTCTGGACGAGCAGTACTTC. This translates into CASSSGTGSLDEQYF.

This clonotype was seen a handful of times. The gene calls are TRBV12-3 or TRBV12-4 and TRBJ2-2, with D possibly matching TRBD2 (5 bases). This CDR3 has 14 residues. V was cut by 6 bases and J by 0 bases, with 8 bases left in between. The CDR3 here is CASRDWSNTGELFF. The CDR3 DNA reads as TGTGCCAGCAGGGACTGGTCGAACACCGGGGAGCTGTTTTTT.

This clonotype was counted ten times or more. The junction shows a germline mismatch at one end, possibly a read error. The chain uses TRBV5-1 and TRBJ2-5; D is uncertain. This CDR3 is 12 amino acids long. Germline assignment: CDR1 SGHRS and CDR2 YFSETQ. This chain's CDR3 is CASSLSQETQYF. In nucleotides, the CDR3 is TGTGCCAGCAGTTTATCCCAAGAGACCCAGTACTTC.

The chain combines TRBV15 with TRBJ2-3; D remains unclear. The CDR3 runs 17 residues. Trimming shortened V by 1 base and J by 2 bases, and 16 bases separated the two germline ends. Germline V gene sequence: CDR1 LNHNV, CDR2 YYDKDF (reference sequence). In DNA form, the CDR3 reads TGTGCCACCAGCAGAGTGTCCGGGCTAGGGATCACAGATACGCAGTATTTT. Residues: CATSRVSGLGITDTQYF.

This clonotype was recorded many times. This chain uses TRBV20-1 with TRBJ2-1; 7 bases are shared with TRBD2. J gave up 6 bases and V 8 bases, and 10 bases lay outside the gene matches. CDR1 is DFQATT and CDR2 is SNEGSKA in the germline V gene (reference sequence). This CDR3 contains 13 residues. CDR3 DNA sequence: TGCAGTCAGGTCTTGGCGGGAGTCAATGAGCAGTTCTTC. Its translation: CSQVLAGVNEQFF.

V is TRBV20-1 and J is TRBJ1-5; D is perhaps TRBD1 (6 bases). This CDR3 contains 12 residues. V lost 6 bases, J lost 6 bases, and 12 bases lay in between. The germline CDR1 and CDR2 sequences are DFQATT and SNEGSKA (reference sequence). The CDR3 DNA reads as TGCAGTGCCCTACAGGGAAGTCAGCCCCAGCATTTT. Amino acids: CSALQGSQPQHF.

This chain joins TRBV28 and TRBJ1-2, with 8 bases that match TRBD1. This CDR3 is 15 amino acids long. Germline V gene data show CDR1 as MDHEN and CDR2 as SYDVKM. Trimming took 4 bases from V and 3 from J; bases not matched to a gene: 7. The CDR3 sequence is CASSSQGAGYYGYTF. CDR3 nucleotide sequence: TGTGCCAGCAGTTCCCAGGGGGCGGGATACTATGGCTACACCTTC.

The chain couples TRBV18 to TRBJ1-1; D ambiguous. V was clipped by 6 bases and J by 5 bases, with 16 bases between them. The CDR3 runs 14 residues. Germline V gives CDR1 KGHSH, CDR2 LQKENI. CDR3 region: CASSDTLEKTEAFF. The CDR3 DNA is TGTGCCAGCTCTGACACCCTGGAGAAGACTGAAGCTTTCTTT.

The chain employs TRBV5-6 and TRBJ2-7; a possible D gene is TRBD1 (5 bases). V was shortened by 5 bases and J by 5 bases, with 17 bases between the two germline ends. From germline, CDR1 is SGHDT and CDR2 YYEEEE. The CDR3 is made up of 14 amino acids. The CDR3, as DNA: TGTGCCAGCAGATTCGCCCAGGGTTACCACGAGCAGTACTTC. This codes for CASRFAQGYHEQYF.